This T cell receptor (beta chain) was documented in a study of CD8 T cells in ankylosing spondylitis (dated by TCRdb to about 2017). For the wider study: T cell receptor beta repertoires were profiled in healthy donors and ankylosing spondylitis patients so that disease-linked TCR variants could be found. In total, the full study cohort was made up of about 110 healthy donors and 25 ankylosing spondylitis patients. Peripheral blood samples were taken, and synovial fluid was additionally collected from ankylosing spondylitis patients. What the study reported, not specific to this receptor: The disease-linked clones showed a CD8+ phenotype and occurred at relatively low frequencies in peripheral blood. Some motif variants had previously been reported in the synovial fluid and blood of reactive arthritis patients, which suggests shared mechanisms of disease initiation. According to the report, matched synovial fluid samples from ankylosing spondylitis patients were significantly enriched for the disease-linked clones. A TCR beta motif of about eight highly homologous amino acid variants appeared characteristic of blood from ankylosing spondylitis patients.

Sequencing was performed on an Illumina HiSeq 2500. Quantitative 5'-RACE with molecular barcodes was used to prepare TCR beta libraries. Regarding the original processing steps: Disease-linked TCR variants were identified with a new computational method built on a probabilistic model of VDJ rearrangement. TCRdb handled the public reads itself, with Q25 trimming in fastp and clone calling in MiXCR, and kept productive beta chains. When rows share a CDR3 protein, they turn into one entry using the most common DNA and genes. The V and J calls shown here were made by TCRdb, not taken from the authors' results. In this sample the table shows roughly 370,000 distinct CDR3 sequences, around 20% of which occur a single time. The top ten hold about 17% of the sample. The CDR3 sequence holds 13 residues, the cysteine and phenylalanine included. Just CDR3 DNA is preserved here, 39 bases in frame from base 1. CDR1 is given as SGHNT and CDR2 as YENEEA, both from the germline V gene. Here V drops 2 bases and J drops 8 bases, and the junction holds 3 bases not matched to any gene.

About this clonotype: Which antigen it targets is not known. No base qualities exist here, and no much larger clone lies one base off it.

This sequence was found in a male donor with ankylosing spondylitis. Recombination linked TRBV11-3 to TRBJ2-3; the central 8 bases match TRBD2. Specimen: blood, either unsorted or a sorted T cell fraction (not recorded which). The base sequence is TGTGCCAGCAGCTTAACACTAGCGGCTACGCAGTATTTT. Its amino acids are CASSLTLAATQYF.